The 30 T cell receptor beta chains reported below all come from one sample, sequenced in a study of CD8 T cells in Susac syndrome. RNA was extracted with the RNeasy kit, and a quantity of roughly 0.45 to 1 ug was reverse transcribed using random hexamers. Using its own MiXCR run on the immunoSEQ multiplex PCR reads, TCRdb lists one record per CDR3 protein. This sample carries about 190,000 distinct CDR3 sequences, roughly 94% of them seen once, and the ten largest clones take around 0.16%. The specimen sequenced was CD8+ T cells from PBMCs. These receptors all stem from a human donor with Susac syndrome.

The chain employs TRBV9 and TRBJ2-1; weak D call: TRBD2 (5 bases). Germline V gene sequence: CDR1 SGDLS, CDR2 YYNGEE. The CDR3 covers 15 residues. V lost 4 bases, J lost 7 bases, and 18 bases lay in between. CDR3 amino acids: CASSLRGLQVNEQFF. CDR3 sequence (DNA): TGTGCCAGCAGCCTTAGAGGACTGCAGGTTAATGAGCAGTTCTTC.

Written as DNA, the CDR3 is TGCGCCAGCAGCGCCGGGACAGGGGGTCTCTACAATGAGCAGTTCTTC. It translates to CASSAGTGGLYNEQFF. V is TRBV5-1 and J is TRBJ2-1; 11 bases agree with TRBD1. The V and J ends lost 4 bases and 3 bases, in that order; junction bases with no gene match: 6. Looked up from germline, CDR1 is SGHRS and CDR2 is YFSETQ. This CDR3 comprises 16 residues.

The rearrangement links TRBV11-2 to TRBJ2-3; D is unclear. The V gene's germline CDR1 is SGHAT and CDR2 FQNNGV. V dropped 1 base and J dropped 0 bases, with 11 bases sitting between them. This CDR3 contains 16 residues. In DNA form, the CDR3 reads TGTGCCAGCAGCTTAGCGTCAGGATTTAGCACAGATACGCAGTATTTT. Amino acids: CASSLASGFSTDTQYF. Full variable domain (remainder filled in from reference TRBV11-2 and TRBJ2-3): EAGVAQSPRYKIIEKRQSVAFWCNPISGHATLYWYQQILGQGPKLLIQFQNNGVVDDSQLPKDRFSAERLKGVDSTLKIQPAKLEDSAVYLCASSLASGFSTDTQYFGPGTRLTVL.

V is TRBV11-2 and J is TRBJ2-7; no clear D. The CDR3 is made up of 16 amino acids. V lost 5 bases to trimming and J lost 2 bases, with 19 bases between them. CDR1 SGHAT and CDR2 FQNNGV come from the germline V gene. The CDR3 nucleotides are TGTGCCAGCAGCCCCTACCTGGAGACTCCTACCTACGAGCAGTACTTC. Translation gives CASSPYLETPTYEQYF.

The chain links TRBV7-9 to TRBJ1-2; TRBD1 is a possible D gene (6 bases). The CDR3 loop spans 13 amino acids. CDR1 is SEHNR and CDR2 is FQNEAQ in the germline V gene (reference sequence). V was shortened by 5 bases and J by 9 bases, with 16 bases between the two germline ends. The CDR3 DNA is TGTGCCAGCAGCACCGGGAGGGGGAATAGCTACACCTTC. Its translation: CASSTGRGNSYTF.

CDR3: CASSDPGQGAYEQYF. The CDR3 nucleotides are TGTGCCAGCAGTGATCCGGGACAGGGGGCGTACGAGCAGTACTTC. The J gene is TRBJ2-7, the V gene TRBV12-3 or TRBV12-4, with 12 bases fitting TRBD1. The length of the CDR3 is 15 residues. Trimming at V came to 5 bases and at J to 4 bases, leaving 6 bases not matched to a gene.

The genes are TRBV4-1 and TRBJ2-7; 9 bases line up with TRBD1. Losses at the gene ends were 0 bases for V and 2 bases for J; bases not matched to a gene: 5. This CDR3 spans 16 amino acids. CDR1 and CDR2 from the germline V gene are MGHRA and YSYEKL. The CDR3 bases are TGCGCCAGCAGCCAAGAAAGCACAGGGGGCGCCTACGAGCAGTACTTC. It specifies CASSQESTGGAYEQYF.

CDR3 in amino acids: CSARAYRDSSYEQYF. CDR3 bases: TGCAGTGCTAGAGCTTACCGGGACAGCTCCTACGAGCAGTACTTC. V and J are TRBV20-1 and TRBJ2-7, with 7 nucleotides matching TRBD1. The V segment lost 1 base and the J segment 0 bases; nucleotides outside the gene matches: 6. Germline-derived CDR1 and CDR2 are DFQATT and SNEGSKA (reference sequence). This CDR3 spans 15 amino acids.

V and J are TRBV20-1 and TRBJ2-5; D remains ambiguous. This CDR3 comprises 14 residues. CDR1 is DFQATT and CDR2 is SNEGSKA in the germline V gene (reference sequence). Trimming cost V 5 bases and J 4 bases, with 17 bases left between them. CDR3 DNA sequence: TGCAGTGCTTGGACGAGTCGTAGCCGAGAGACCCAGTACTTC. As protein: CSAWTSRSRETQYF.

V usage is TRBV18 and J usage is TRBJ1-1, with D unresolved. V lost 5 bases and J lost 4, with 8 bases in between. The CDR3 consists of 12 residues. CDR1 KGHSH and CDR2 LQKENI come from the germline V gene. In DNA, the CDR3 is TGTGCCAGCTCATCCGGTCCCACTGAAGCTTTCTTT. This encodes CASSSGPTEAFF.

The CDR3 is CASSVEGGGNIQYF. Written as DNA, the CDR3 is TGTGCCAGCAGCGTAGAGGGGGGAGGGAACATTCAGTACTTC. V gene TRBV9 combines with J gene TRBJ2-4, with a tentative D call TRBD2 (7 bases). Germline V gene sequence: CDR1 SGDLS, CDR2 YYNGEE. V lost 0 bases and J 7 bases, leaving 11 bases between the germline ends. The CDR3 runs 14 residues. Using reference TRBV9 and TRBJ2-4 for the parts outside the CDR3, the full variable domain is DSGVTQTPKHLITATGQRVTLRCSPRSGDLSVYWYQQSLDQGLQFLIQYYNGEERAKGNILERFSAQQFPDLHSELNLSSLELGDSALYFCASSVEGGGNIQYFGAGTRLSVL.

The chain carries TRBV28 and TRBJ1-2, with TRBD1 matching 7 bases. The ends lost 7 bases at V and 4 bases at J; junction bases unmatched: 12. The CDR3 is 15 residues long. The germline gives CDR1 MDHEN, CDR2 SYDVKM. The CDR3 sequence is CASTPSPGTAYGYTF. The CDR3 coding sequence is TGTGCCAGCACCCCCTCACCTGGGACAGCCTATGGCTACACCTTC.

This chain uses TRBV7-2 with TRBJ2-1; D unclear. The CDR3 totals 14 residues. The V gene's germline CDR1 is SGHTA and CDR2 FQGNSA. The V and J ends lost 1 base and 10 bases respectively, with 14 bases between them. CDR3 bases: TGTGCCAGCAGCTTAGGCCACTCCCTACGGGAGCAGTTCTTC. Its protein product is CASSLGHSLREQFF. Combining the CDR3 with reference TRBV7-2 and TRBJ2-1 gives the whole variable domain GAGVSQSPSNKVTEKGKDVELRCDPISGHTALYWYRQSLGQGLEFLIYFQGNSAPDKSGLPSDRFSAERTGGSVSTLTIQRTQQEDSAVYLCASSLGHSLREQFFGPGTRLTVL.

The chain links TRBV29-1 to TRBJ2-1, with TRBD2 identical over 10 bases. This CDR3 contains 16 residues. CDR1 and CDR2 (germline): SQVTM, ANQGSEA. Germline trimming cut 0 bases from V and 6 bases from J; bases unmatched to any gene: 8. This chain's CDR3 is CSVEDTGAGGPNEQFF. CDR3 in DNA: TGCAGCGTTGAAGATACCGGAGCGGGAGGGCCCAATGAGCAGTTCTTC.

This chain links TRBV30 with TRBJ1-5; D possibly corresponds to TRBD1 (5 bases). CDR3 length: 13 amino acids. Looked up from germline, CDR1 is GTSNPN and CDR2 is SVGIG (reference sequence). V was cut by 4 bases and J by 3 bases, with 10 bases left in between. CDR3 sequence: CAWTDSFNQPQHF. The CDR3 nucleotides read TGTGCCTGGACCGACAGCTTCAATCAGCCCCAGCATTTT.

The chain combines TRBV2 with TRBJ1-4; 8 nucleotides align to TRBD1. The CDR3 extends over 17 amino acids. The V segment lost 3 bases and the J segment 3 bases; nucleotides outside the gene matches: 9. Germline-derived CDR1 and CDR2 are SNHLY and FYNNEI. The CDR3 region has the DNA TGTGCCAGCAGTGAGGTGGGGCAGGGGGCAGCTAATGAAAAACTGTTTTTT. Translated, it gives CASSEVGQGAANEKLFF.

The rearrangement joins TRBV7-8 to TRBJ2-1, with no clear D. The CDR3 is 17 residues long. Germline CDR1 and CDR2: SGHVS and FQNEAQ. V was pared by 1 base and J by 3 bases, with 16 bases between. Here the CDR3 reads CASSLEGTRSFYNEQFF. In nucleotides, the CDR3 is TGTGCCAGCAGCTTAGAGGGCACCAGAAGTTTCTACAATGAGCAGTTCTTC.

The chain couples TRBV3-1 to TRBJ2-2; 9 nucleotides align to TRBD1. The CDR3 is 15 amino acids. Germline CDR1 is LGHDT and CDR2 is YNNKEL (reference sequence). V shed 8 bases, J shed 0 bases, and the junction held 4 bases outside the gene matches. The CDR3 protein is CASCTGGANTGELFF. The CDR3 DNA reads as TGTGCCAGCTGCACAGGGGGCGCGAACACCGGGGAGCTGTTTTTT.

The J gene is TRBJ2-5, the V gene TRBV5-6, with D possibly being TRBD2 (6 bases). The germline gives CDR1 SGHDT, CDR2 YYEEEE. The CDR3 extends over 18 amino acids. The germline V and J ends were trimmed by 1 base and 4 bases, with 23 bases remaining between them. This CDR3 reads CASSLSKVLTGDLETQYF. The DNA of the CDR3 is TGTGCCAGCAGCTTGTCCAAGGTCTTGACGGGAGATCTAGAGACCCAGTACTTC.

The table lists this clonotype with a count of one. V is TRBV28 and J is TRBJ2-1; 8 nucleotides match TRBD2. Germline-derived CDR1 and CDR2 are MDHEN and SYDVKM. The CDR3 is 17 amino acids. The V gene end was trimmed by 6 bases and the J gene end by 8 bases; junction bases not matched to a gene: 18. In nucleotides, the CDR3 is TGTGCCAGCAGCCTACTTTTACCAGCGGGAGTAGTCCATGAGCAGTTCTTC. Translating gives CASSLLLPAGVVHEQFF.

This clonotype turned up a few times. The rearrangement joins TRBV5-4 to TRBJ2-3; D remains ambiguous. The germline gives CDR1 SGHNT, CDR2 YYREEE (reference sequence). V was shortened by 8 bases and J by 0 bases, with 7 bases between the two germline ends. The CDR3 contains 12 residues. The CDR3 spells CASSYSTDTQYF. In DNA form, the CDR3 reads TGTGCCAGTAGTTACAGCACAGATACGCAGTATTTT.

The chain links TRBV20-1 to TRBJ2-5, with D uncertain. The CDR3 spans 14 residues. CDR1 and CDR2 (germline): DFQATT, SNEGSKA (reference sequence). V lost 1 base to trimming and J lost 2 bases, with 11 bases between them. The CDR3 here is CSARVPGLQETQYF. DNA of the CDR3: TGCAGTGCTAGAGTTCCGGGCCTACAAGAGACCCAGTACTTC.

The J gene is TRBJ2-3, the V gene TRBV9, with 9 bases matching TRBD1. The V segment lost 4 bases and the J segment 4 bases; nucleotides outside the gene matches: 7. Germline assignment: CDR1 SGDLS and CDR2 YYNGEE. The CDR3 length is 15 residues. The CDR3 here is CASSPRDRVPDTQYF. CDR3 in DNA: TGTGCCAGCAGCCCGCGGGACAGGGTCCCAGATACGCAGTATTTT.

The V call is TRBV7-9, the J call TRBJ2-3; TRBD1 matches 9 bases. Unmatched junction bases numbered 7, after V lost 4 bases and J lost 2 bases. Looked up from germline, CDR1 is SEHNR and CDR2 is FQNEAQ (reference sequence). The CDR3 runs 16 residues. The CDR3 sequence is CASSSTGQGHTDTQYF. DNA of the CDR3: TGTGCCAGCAGCTCCACAGGACAGGGGCACACAGATACGCAGTATTTT.

This clonotype was detected once. This chain joins TRBV21-1 and TRBJ2-7; the table calls TRBD2, which could not be checked here. TRBV21-1 is marked as a pseudogene. CDR3 length equals 15 residues. Here the CDR3 DNA reads TGTGCCAGCAGCACCGGACTAGCGGGAGGAAACGAGCAGTACTTC. Protein product: CASSTGLAGGNEQYF.

The table lists this clonotype with a count of one. CDR3 region: CASGEGVYVEDTF. The DNA of the CDR3 is TGTGCCAGCGGAGAAGGGGTCTATGTAGAGGACACCTTC. J is TRBJ1-2 and V is TRBV5-6, with D possibly matching TRBD1 (5 bases). Germline loops: CDR1 SGHDT, CDR2 YYEEEE. This CDR3 is built from 13 residues. The V end was cut by 7 bases, the J end by 12 bases, with 22 bases between.

This chain joins TRBV6-6 and TRBJ2-7, with 7 bases that match TRBD1. The CDR3 runs 13 residues. Looked up from germline, CDR1 is MNHNY and CDR2 is SVGAGI (reference sequence). V was clipped by 1 base and J by 6 bases; unmatched bases: 3. The CDR3 DNA is TGTGCCAGCAGTTACTTGGGACAGTCCGAGCAGTACTTC. This sequence encodes CASSYLGQSEQYF.

The rearrangement links TRBV9 to TRBJ2-7, with a possible D match to TRBD2 (6 bases). Germline assignment: CDR1 SGDLS and CDR2 YYNGEE. The V end was cut by 4 bases, the J end by 3 bases, with 17 bases between. CDR3 length: 15 amino acids. The CDR3 spells CASSLAGTPDYEQYF. DNA of the CDR3: TGTGCCAGCAGCTTAGCCGGGACTCCTGACTACGAGCAGTACTTC.

The chain carries TRBV30 and TRBJ2-3; 7 bases fit TRBD1. The CDR3 sequence is 14 residues long. Germline V gene sequence: CDR1 GTSNPN, CDR2 SVGIG (reference sequence). After removal of 1 base from V and 3 bases from J, the junction contained 4 bases not matched to a gene. The CDR3 loop is CAWSAGQETDTQYF. For the CDR3, the DNA is TGTGCCTGGAGTGCAGGACAGGAAACAGATACGCAGTATTTT.

The chain has TRBV20-1 and TRBJ2-1, with D perhaps TRBD2 (7 bases). The germline V gene has CDR1 DFQATT and CDR2 SNEGSKA (reference sequence). The length of the CDR3 is 15 residues. Trimming removed 2 bases from V and 3 bases from J, with 14 bases in between. The chain's CDR3 is CSARRGGGGYNEQFF. The CDR3 nucleotides are TGCAGTGCTAGAAGGGGGGGAGGAGGCTACAATGAGCAGTTCTTC.